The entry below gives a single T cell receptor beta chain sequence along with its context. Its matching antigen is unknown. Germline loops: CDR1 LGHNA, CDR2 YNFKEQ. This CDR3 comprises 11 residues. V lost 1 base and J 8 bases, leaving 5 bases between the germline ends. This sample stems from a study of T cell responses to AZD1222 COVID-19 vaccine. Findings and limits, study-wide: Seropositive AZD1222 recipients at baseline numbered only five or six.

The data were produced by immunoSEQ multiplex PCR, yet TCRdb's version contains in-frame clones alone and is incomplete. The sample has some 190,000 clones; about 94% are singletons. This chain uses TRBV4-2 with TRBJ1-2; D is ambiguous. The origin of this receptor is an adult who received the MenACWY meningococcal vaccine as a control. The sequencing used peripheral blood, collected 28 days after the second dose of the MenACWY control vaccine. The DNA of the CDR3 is TGTGCCAGCAGCCAAGGGAGCGGCTACACCTTC. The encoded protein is CASSQGSGYTF.